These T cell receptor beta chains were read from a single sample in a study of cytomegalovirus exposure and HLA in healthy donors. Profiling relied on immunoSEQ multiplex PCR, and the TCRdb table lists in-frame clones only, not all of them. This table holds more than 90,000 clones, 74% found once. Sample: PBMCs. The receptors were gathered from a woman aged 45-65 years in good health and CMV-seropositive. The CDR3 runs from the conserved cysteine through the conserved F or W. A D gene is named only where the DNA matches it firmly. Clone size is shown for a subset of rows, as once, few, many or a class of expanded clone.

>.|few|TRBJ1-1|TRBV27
TGTGCCAGCGCCCGTGCGGGTATCACTGAAGCTTTCTTT
CASARAGITEAFF
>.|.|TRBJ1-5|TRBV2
TGTGCCAGCAGTTACAGTGTTAACAATCAGCCCCAGCATTTT
CASSYSVNNQPQHF
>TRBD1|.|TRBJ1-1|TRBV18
TGTGCCAGCTCACGGACCTACCTACAGGGGGACACTGAAGCTTTCTTT
CASSRTYLQGDTEAFF
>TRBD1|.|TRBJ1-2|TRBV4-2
TGTGCCAGCAGCCAAGCAGGGGGCGACGTCTATGGCTACACCTTC
CASSQAGGDVYGYTF
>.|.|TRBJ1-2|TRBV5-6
TGTGCCAGCAGCTTGGGAGGGTCCTACTATGGCTACACCTTC
CASSLGGSYYGYTF
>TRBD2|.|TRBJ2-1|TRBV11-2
TGTGCCAGCAGTACCGGGACTAGCGGCTACAATGAGCAGTTCTTC
CASSTGTSGYNEQFF
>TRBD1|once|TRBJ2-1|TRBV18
TGTGCCAGCTCACCACCTTCAGGGGGTAGAAGCTCCTACAATGAGCAGTTCTTC
CASSPPSGGRSSYNEQFF
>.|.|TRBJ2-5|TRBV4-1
TGCGCCAGCAGCCAAGATACCAGGGAAGAGACCCAGTACTTC
CASSQDTREETQYF
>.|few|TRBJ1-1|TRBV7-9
TGTGCCAGCAGCCCGAAAAACAGGGTTAGCACTGAAGCTTTCTTT
CASSPKNRVSTEAFF
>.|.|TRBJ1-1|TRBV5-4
TGTGCCAGCAGCTTGGAAGGGGCTGAAGCTTTCTTT
CASSLEGAEAFF
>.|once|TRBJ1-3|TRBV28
TGTGCCAGCAGAAGACAGGTAGCTGGAAACACCATATATTTT
CASRRQVAGNTIYF
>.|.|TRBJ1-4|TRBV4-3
TGCGCCAGCAGCCGGGTGGACATGTCTCAACGGGTTGAAAAACTGTTTTTT
CASSRVDMSQRVEKLFF
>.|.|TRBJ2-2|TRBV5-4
TGTGCCAGCAGCTTGGATTCAATCGGGGAGCTGTTTTTT
CASSLDSIGELFF
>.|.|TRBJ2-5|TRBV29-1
TGCAGCGTTGAAATGACTGAAAAGCAAGAGACCCAGTACTTC
CSVEMTEKQETQYF
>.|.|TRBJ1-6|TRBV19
TGTGCCAGTAGGACAGCACAGGGCTCCTATAATTCACCCCTCCACTTT
CASRTAQGSYNSPLHF
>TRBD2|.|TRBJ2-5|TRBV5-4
TGTGCCAGCAGCACCGGGACTAACCAAGAGACCCAGTACTTC
CASSTGTNQETQYF
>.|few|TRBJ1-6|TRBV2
TGTGCCAGCATTCGGGACTGGAATAATTCACCCCTCCACTTT
CASIRDWNNSPLHF
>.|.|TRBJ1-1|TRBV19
TGTGCCAGTAGTCAGAGGACCGGGGGCACTGAAGCTTTCTTT
CASSQRTGGTEAFF
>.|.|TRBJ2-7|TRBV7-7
TGTGCCAGCAGCTTAGGTCCGGGGTCGCAAGAGCAGTACTTC
CASSLGPGSQEQYF
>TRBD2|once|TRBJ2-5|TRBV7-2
TGTGCCAGCAGCTGGACTAGCGGGGGTCAAGAGACCCAGTACTTC
CASSWTSGGQETQYF
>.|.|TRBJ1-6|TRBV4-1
TGCGCCAGCAGGCAAGTGAGGGGAGGGTATTCACCCCTCCACTTT
CASRQVRGGYSPLHF
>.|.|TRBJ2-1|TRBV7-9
TGTGCCAGCAGCTTACTAACAGGGAGCTACAATGAGCAGTTCTTC
CASSLLTGSYNEQFF
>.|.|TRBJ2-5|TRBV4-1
TGCGCCAGCAGCCAGTCCGGGTTGCCAGAGACCCAGTACTTC
CASSQSGLPETQYF
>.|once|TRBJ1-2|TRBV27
TGTGCCAGCAGTTCGGGGTATGGCTACACCTTC
CASSSGYGYTF
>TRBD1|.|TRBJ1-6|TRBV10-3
TGTGCCACCACAGGGGGTTTTAATAATTCACCCCTCCACTTT
CATTGGFNNSPLHF
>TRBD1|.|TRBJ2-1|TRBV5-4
TGTGCCAGCAGCCCGCAGGGACAGGGGGCGTGGGAGCAGTTCTTC
CASSPQGQGAWEQFF
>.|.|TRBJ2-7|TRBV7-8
TGTGCCAGCAGCTTACGTAACCGGGATTTGGCCTACGAGCAGTACTTC
CASSLRNRDLAYEQYF
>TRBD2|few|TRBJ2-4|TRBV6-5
TGTGCCAGCAGTTTCGGACTAGCGGGGGCCCCCATTCAGTACTTC
CASSFGLAGAPIQYF
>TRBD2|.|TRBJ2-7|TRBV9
TGTGCCAGCAGCGTAGACTGGGGAGGGTCGAGCTCCTACGAGCAGTACTTC
CASSVDWGGSSSYEQYF
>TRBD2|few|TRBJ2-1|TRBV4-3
TGCGCCAGCAGCCAGAAAGCGGGAGACAGCTCCTACAATGAGCAGTTCTTC
CASSQKAGDSSYNEQFF
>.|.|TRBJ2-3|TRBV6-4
TGTGCCAGCAGTACACAGGGTGGGGGCACAGATACGCAGTATTTT
CASSTQGGGTDTQYF
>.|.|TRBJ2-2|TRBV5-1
TGCGCCAGCAGCTTCTTGCTAACCGGGGAGCTGTTTTTT
CASSFLLTGELFF
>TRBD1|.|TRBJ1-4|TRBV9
TGTGCCAGCAGCGGAGACAGGGGAGAACTGTTTTTT
CASSGDRGELFF
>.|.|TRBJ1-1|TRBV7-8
TGTGCCAGCAGCACACCCATGAACACTGAAGCTTTCTTT
CASSTPMNTEAFF
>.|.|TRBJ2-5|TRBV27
TGTGCCAGCAGTTTTGTGGTCGGAGAGACCCAGTACTTC
CASSFVVGETQYF
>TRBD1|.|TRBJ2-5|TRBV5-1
TGCGCCAGCAGCGGGCAGGGGGCAGAGACCCAGTACTTC
CASSGQGAETQYF
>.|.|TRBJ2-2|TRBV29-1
TGCAGCGTTGAAGGTGAACAGGGACAGAACACCGGGGAGCTGTTTTTT
CSVEGEQGQNTGELFF
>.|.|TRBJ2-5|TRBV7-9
TGTGCCAGCAGCTTAGAGACAGACCAAGAGACCCAGTACTTC
CASSLETDQETQYF
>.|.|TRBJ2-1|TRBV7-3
TGTGCCAGCGGATTCCGGGACTCAACCACGGAGCAGTTCTTC
CASGFRDSTTEQFF
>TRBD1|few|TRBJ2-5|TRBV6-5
TGTGCCAGCAGCCTAGGGACAGGGGGGCGAGAGACCCAGTACTTC
CASSLGTGGRETQYF
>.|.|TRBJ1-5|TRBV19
TGTGCCAGCTTACAGGGAGCCCCATATAGCAATCAGCCCCAGCATTTT
CASLQGAPYSNQPQHF
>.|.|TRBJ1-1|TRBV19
TGTGCCAGTAGCCTCCAAACAGGGTTGAACACTGAAGCTTTCTTT
CASSLQTGLNTEAFF
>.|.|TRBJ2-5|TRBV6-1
TGTGCCAGCAGTGAGACGCCAGGGACTTTTCAAGAGACCCAGTACTTC
CASSETPGTFQETQYF
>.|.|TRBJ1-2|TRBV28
TGTGCCAGCAGTTTCGGGGGTACTGGCTACACCTTC
CASSFGGTGYTF
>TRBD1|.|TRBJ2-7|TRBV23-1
TGCGCCAGCACACCTCCTCGGGACAGAATTTACGAGCAGTACTTC
CASTPPRDRIYEQYF
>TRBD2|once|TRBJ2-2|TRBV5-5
TGTGCCAGCAGCTCGGGGGGGCCGAGCACCGGGGAGCTGTTTTTT
CASSSGGPSTGELFF
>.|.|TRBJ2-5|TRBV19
TGTGCCAGTAGCGACTCAGGGGTAGAGACCCAGTACTTC
CASSDSGVETQYF